The rows below give T cell receptor beta chains drawn from one sample of a study of blood T cell repertoires in COVID-19. Repertoires were generated with immunoSEQ multiplex PCR, while TCRdb's copy carries only in-frame clones and drops some. This sample has about 180,000 clones, with 87% found just once. Sequencing was done on a sample of peripheral blood. All receptors come from a woman aged 50 to 65 with acute or convalescent COVID-19. The conserved cysteine and the conserved F or W are not part of the CDR3 here.

TRBJ2-5,TRBV7-8,ASSLAGPGGETQY
TRBJ2-1,TRBV7-8,ASSPRGLASYNEQF
TRBJ2-1,TRBV9,ASSDPGRNEQF
TRBJ2-1,TRBV24-1,ATSDRRRNEQF
TRBJ1-5,TRBV6-1,ASSASGGGFGGNQPQH
TRBJ2-5,TRBV9,ASSVAVMGTSGEQETQY
TRBJ1-1,TRBV27,ASSLSGTEAF
TRBJ1-1,TRBV14,ASSQGDRGISTEAF
TRBJ2-2,TRBV27,ASSLRGGRGIGELF
TRBJ2-3,TRBV18,ASSPGAGGPSDTQY
TRBJ1-2,TRBV27,ASRPGQGIYGYT
TRBJ1-2,TRBV10-3,AIRGTDPTYGYT
TRBJ2-2,TRBV12-3/TRBV12-4,ASSINEGELF
TRBJ1-2,TRBV4-1,ASSQDSTGQGYGYT
TRBJ2-1,TRBV7-2,ASSPTSYNEQF
TRBJ2-3,TRBV9,ASSVGPGTQY
TRBJ2-1,TRBV30,AWSVGAITYNEQF
TRBJ1-5,TRBV7-2,ASGQDQPQH
TRBJ2-5,TRBV3-1/TRBV3-2,ASSQGPGGGETQY
TRBJ2-3,TRBV11-3,ASSLGSSSGGTDTQY
TRBJ1-1,TRBV6-1,ASSPEVVTEAF
TRBJ1-2,TRBV6-6,ASSPGDYGYT
TRBJ1-5,TRBV4-1,ASSQKPDLFNQPQH
TRBJ2-1,TRBV5-6,ASSSLTQGQF
TRBJ2-7,TRBV29-1,SVDGLAGSYEQY
TRBJ2-7,TRBV19,ASSITGQGAYQY
TRBJ1-2,TRBV5-1,ASSLPREGDGYT
TRBJ2-5,TRBV15,ATSRDVGTPRQKETQY
TRBJ2-7,TRBV5-1,ASSLTGTGSPYEQY
TRBJ2-5,TRBV6-2/TRBV6-3,ASSFIAGDDETQY
TRBJ1-1,TRBV7-2,ASSVLGLNTEAF
TRBJ1-1,TRBV5-1,ASSLESQAAF
TRBJ2-5,TRBV7-2,ASSPRTRTETQY
TRBJ1-4,TRBV29-1,SAGGEREKLF
TRBJ2-3,TRBV7-8,ASSFRLAGGRGTDTQY
TRBJ2-1,TRBV5-4,ASSLAQGNEQF
TRBJ1-5,TRBV12-3/TRBV12-4,ASRGTGDQPQH
TRBJ2-5,TRBV4-2,ASSQPGLVQETQY
TRBJ1-1,TRBV13,ASSLVPGRDTEAF
TRBJ2-7,TRBV7-6,ASSPEGSGRSEQY
TRBJ1-2,TRBV24-1,ATSDFPTGTAYGYT
TRBJ2-1,TRBV2,ASVRGGLNEQF
TRBJ1-2,TRBV6-5,ASTTGMYGYT
TRBJ2-5,TRBV9,ASSVAGTSGSGQETQY
TRBJ2-3,TRBV4-3,ASSQDHSGRRDTQY
TRBJ1-1,TRBV11-2,ASSLGLGRVITEAF
TRBJ1-5,TRBV5-5,ASSLGQMAGMGNQPQH
TRBJ2-5,TRBV7-3,ASSPKGLAEETQY
TRBJ1-4,TRBV19,ASSILSDYNEKLF
TRBJ1-2,TRBV30,ATGGQGRKGYT
TRBJ2-3,TRBV19,ASRLSGGTDTQY
TRBJ2-5,TRBV7-2,ASSLVSGLSGRARETQY
TRBJ1-1,TRBV21-1,ASSSRVGRDTEAF
TRBJ1-2,TRBV5-5,ASSLAGQGRGTNYGYT
TRBJ2-7,TRBV5-4,ASSLGFSGVVEQY
TRBJ2-1,TRBV7-2,ASSLAGAPSILYNEQF
TRBJ2-2,TRBV27,ASRASGTNTGELF